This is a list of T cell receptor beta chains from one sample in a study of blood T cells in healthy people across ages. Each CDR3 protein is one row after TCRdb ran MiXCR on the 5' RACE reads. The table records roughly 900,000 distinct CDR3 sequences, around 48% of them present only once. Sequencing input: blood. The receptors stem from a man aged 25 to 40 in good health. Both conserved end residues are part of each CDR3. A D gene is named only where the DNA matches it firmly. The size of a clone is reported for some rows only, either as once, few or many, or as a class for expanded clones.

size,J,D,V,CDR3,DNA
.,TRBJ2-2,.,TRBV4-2,CASSLSGSDTGELFF,TGTGCCAGCAGCCTTAGCGGATCGGACACCGGGGAGCTGTTTTTT
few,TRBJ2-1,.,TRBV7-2,CASSLVSIAESSYNEQFF,TGTGCCAGCAGCTTAGTCAGCATAGCTGAGAGCTCCTACAATGAGCAGTTCTTC
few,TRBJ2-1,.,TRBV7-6,CASSLAQGIGAGVYNEQFF,TGTGCCAGCAGCTTAGCACAGGGGATTGGGGCGGGGGTGTACAATGAGCAGTTCTTC
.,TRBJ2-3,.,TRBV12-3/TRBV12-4,CASSTLAPRDTQYF,TGTGCCAGCAGTACTCTAGCCCCACGAGATACGCAGTATTTT
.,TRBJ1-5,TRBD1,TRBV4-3,CASSQETGGGQPQHF,TGCGCCAGCAGCCAGGAGACAGGGGGCGGCCAGCCCCAGCATTTT
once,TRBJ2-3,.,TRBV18,CASSPLGPQSTDTQYF,TGTGCCAGCTCACCACTAGGGCCACAAAGCACAGATACGCAGTATTTT
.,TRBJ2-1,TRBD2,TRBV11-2,CASSPTTGGFEQFF,TGTGCCAGCAGCCCAACAACCGGGGGGTTTGAGCAGTTCTTC
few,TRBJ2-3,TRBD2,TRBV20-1,CSAQSPGAGTSTDTQYF,TGCAGTGCCCAGAGCCCCGGAGCGGGGACTAGCACAGATACGCAGTATTTT
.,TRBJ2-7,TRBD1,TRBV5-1,CASSLAGTGRNEQYF,TGCGCCAGCAGCTTGGCGGGGACAGGGAGGAACGAGCAGTACTTC
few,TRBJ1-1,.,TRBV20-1,CSATRQSGVRTEAFF,TGCAGTGCCACCCGACAGTCAGGGGTACGGACTGAAGCTTTCTTT
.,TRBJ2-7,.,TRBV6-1,CASALLYEQYF,TGTGCCAGCGCCCTCCTCTACGAGCAGTACTTC
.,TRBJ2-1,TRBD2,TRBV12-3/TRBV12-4,CASSFQRGYSEQFF,TGTGCCAGCAGTTTTCAGCGGGGGTACAGTGAGCAGTTCTTC
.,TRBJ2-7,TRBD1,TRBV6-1,CASSAFGDRVYEQYF,TGTGCCAGCAGTGCGTTCGGCGACAGGGTCTACGAGCAGTACTTC
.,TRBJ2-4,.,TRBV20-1,CSAREPIRGAGDIQYF,TGCAGTGCTAGGGAACCAATTCGGGGGGCGGGGGACATTCAGTACTTC
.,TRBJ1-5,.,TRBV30,CAWGGDSNQPQHF,TGTGCCTGGGGAGGGGATAGCAATCAGCCCCAGCATTTT
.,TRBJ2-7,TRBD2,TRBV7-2,CASGLVRGGQYEQYF,TGTGCCAGCGGCTTAGTGCGGGGGGGTCAGTACGAGCAGTACTTC
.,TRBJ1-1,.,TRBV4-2,CASSQQTSRGNTEAFF,TGTGCCAGCAGCCAACAGACGTCCAGGGGGAACACTGAAGCTTTCTTT
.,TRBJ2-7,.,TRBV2,CASSEIGRGSYEQYF,TGTGCCAGCAGTGAAATAGGAAGGGGTTCCTACGAGCAGTACTTC
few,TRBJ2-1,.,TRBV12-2,CASRPEGGLSGSYNEQFF,TGTGCAAGTCGCCCGGAGGGGGGGCTTTCTGGCTCCTACAATGAGCAGTTCTTC
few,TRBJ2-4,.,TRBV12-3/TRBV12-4,CASRLGAGDLTKNIQYF,TGTGCCAGCAGGTTAGGGGCCGGGGATTTGACCAAAAACATTCAGTACTTC